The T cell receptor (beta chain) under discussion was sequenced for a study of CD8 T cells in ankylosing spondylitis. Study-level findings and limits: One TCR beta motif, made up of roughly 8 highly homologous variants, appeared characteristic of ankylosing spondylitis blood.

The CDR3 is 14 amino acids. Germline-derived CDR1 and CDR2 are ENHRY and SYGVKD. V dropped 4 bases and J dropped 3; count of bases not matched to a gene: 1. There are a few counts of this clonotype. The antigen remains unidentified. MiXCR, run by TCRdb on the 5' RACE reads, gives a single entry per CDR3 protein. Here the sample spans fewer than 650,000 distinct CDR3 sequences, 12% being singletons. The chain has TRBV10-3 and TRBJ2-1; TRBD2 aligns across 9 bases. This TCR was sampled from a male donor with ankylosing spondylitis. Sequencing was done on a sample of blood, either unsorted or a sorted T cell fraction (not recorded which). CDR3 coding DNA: TGTGCCATCAGTGCACTAGCGGGCTACAATGAGCAGTTCTTC. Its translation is CAISALAGYNEQFF.